Following are 17 T cell receptor beta chains from one sample sequenced in a study of blood T cell repertoires in COVID-19. Data came from immunoSEQ multiplex PCR; TCRdb stores just in-frame clones and leaves some out. This sample has 300,000 or so clones; approximately 90% occur once, and the top ten carry about 2.2%. Specimen: peripheral blood. All receptors come from a woman under 40 with COVID-19, enrolled during active disease.

CDR3 DNA: TGTGCCATCAGTGTCGAAGGGGGCCGGACTGAAGCTTTCTTT. It is translated as CAISVEGGRTEAFF. The J gene is TRBJ1-1, the V gene TRBV10-3, with 7 bases aligning to TRBD1. CDR3 length: 14 residues. V lost 4 bases and J lost 5; bases outside the gene matches: 7. Germline loops: CDR1 ENHRY, CDR2 SYGVKD.

The chain recombines TRBV18 with TRBJ2-1; 7 bases are a match to TRBD1. This CDR3 region has 15 residues. Trimming removed 3 bases from V and 7 bases from J; junction bases left unmatched: 9. In germline, CDR1 is KGHSH, CDR2 LQKENI. CDR3 bases: TGTGCCAGCTCACCGGACAGGACCTTAAGGAATGAGCAGTTCTTC. Protein sequence: CASSPDRTLRNEQFF.

The V call is TRBV3-1 (or the pseudogene TRBV3-2), the J call TRBJ2-1; no firm D call. The CDR3 loop spans 14 amino acids. The germline V gene has CDR1 LGHDT and CDR2 YNNKEL (reference sequence). V gave up 1 base and J gave up 4 bases, with 8 bases separating them. The CDR3 sequence: CASSQGALYNEQFF. The CDR3 bases are TGTGCCAGCAGCCAAGGTGCGCTGTACAATGAGCAGTTCTTC.

The chain employs TRBV7-8 and TRBJ2-1, with TRBD2 identical over 7 bases. The V gene end was trimmed by 8 bases and the J gene end by 5 bases; junction bases not matched to a gene: 6. The CDR3 runs to 13 residues. Germline CDR1 is SGHVS and CDR2 is FQNEAQ. The chain's CDR3 is CASGSGLNNEQFF. In DNA form, the CDR3 reads TGTGCCAGCGGTTCGGGACTAAACAATGAGCAGTTCTTC. The entire variable domain, with the rest obtained from reference TRBV7-8 and TRBJ2-1, is as follows: GAGVSQSPRYKVAKRGQDVALRCDPISGHVSLFWYQQALGQGPEFLTYFQNEAQLDKSGLPSDRFFAERPEGSVSTLKIQRTQQEDSAVYLCASGSGLNNEQFFGPGTRLTVL.

Written as DNA, the CDR3 is TGTGCCAGCAGTTTCTCCGAAGGGAGGGAGACCCAGTACTTC. This codes for CASSFSEGRETQYF. This chain uses TRBV28 with TRBJ2-5, with a weak D call TRBD2 (6 bases). The V end lost 3 bases, the J end lost 5 bases, and 13 bases lay between the germline ends. CDR1 and CDR2 from the germline V gene are MDHEN and SYDVKM. This CDR3 has 14 residues. Together with reference TRBV28 and TRBJ2-5, the CDR3 gives the full variable domain: DVKVTQSSRYLVKRTGEKVFLECVQDMDHENMFWYRQDPGLGLRLIYFSYDVKMKEKGDIPEGYSVSREKKERFSLILESASTNQTSMYLCASSFSEGRETQYFGPGTRLLVL.

The chain links TRBV11-2 to TRBJ2-1; 8 bases align to TRBD2. The CDR3 sequence is 16 residues long. Trimming removed 5 bases from V and 3 bases from J; junction bases left unmatched: 9. The germline V gene encodes CDR1 SGHAT and CDR2 FQNNGV. CDR3 protein: CASSRLAGGNYNEQFF. The CDR3 coding sequence is TGTGCCAGCAGCCGCCTGGCGGGGGGAAACTACAATGAGCAGTTCTTC.

The chain links TRBV5-1 to TRBJ1-2, with D possibly being TRBD1 (6 bases). V lost 0 bases and J lost 6, with 15 bases in between. Germline CDR1 is SGHRS and CDR2 is YFSETQ. There are 15 residues in the CDR3. The CDR3 DNA reads as TGCGCCAGCAGCTTGGAGCAGGGGATGACGGATGGCTACACCTTC. This gives the protein CASSLEQGMTDGYTF.

The chain employs TRBV12-5 and TRBJ2-7; 10 nucleotides align to TRBD2. The junction had 22 bases not matched to a gene; V was cut back by 5 bases and J by 3 bases. The CDR3 length is 20 residues. The germline V gene encodes CDR1 LGHNT and CDR2 FRNRAP. The CDR3 here is CASGPRTGRGLAGDNYEQYF. The DNA of the CDR3 is TGTGCTAGTGGTCCCAGGACAGGGAGAGGGCTAGCGGGAGATAACTACGAGCAGTACTTC.

This clone was seen just once. The gene calls are TRBV5-1 and TRBJ2-5; D unclear. Germline assignment: CDR1 SGHRS and CDR2 YFSETQ. The CDR3 length is 12 residues. V lost 0 bases, J lost 4 bases, and 4 bases lay in between. The chain's CDR3 is CASSLVGETQYF. The CDR3 DNA reads TGCGCCAGCAGCTTGGTCGGAGAGACCCAGTACTTC.

The count of this clone is one. The chain uses TRBV9 and TRBJ1-1, with 7 bases fitting TRBD1. Per the germline V gene, CDR1 is SGDLS and CDR2 is YYNGEE. The ends lost 4 bases at V and 0 bases at J; junction bases unmatched: 3. This CDR3 is built from 14 residues. The CDR3 bases are TGTGCCAGCAGCACAGGGGTTATGAACACTGAAGCTTTCTTT. Protein: CASSTGVMNTEAFF.

The rearrangement uses TRBV4-1 and TRBJ1-2; weak D call: TRBD1 (5 bases). V lost 0 bases, J lost 4 bases, and 12 bases lay in between. CDR1 is MGHRA, CDR2 YSYEKL, per germline. CDR3 length: 15 amino acids. CDR3: CASSQDRRQTYGYTF. The DNA for the CDR3 is TGCGCCAGCAGCCAAGACCGCCGACAGACCTATGGCTACACCTTC.

The rearrangement uses TRBV28 and TRBJ1-2; no reliable D call. Germline-derived CDR1 and CDR2 are MDHEN and SYDVKM. This CDR3 contains 13 residues. With 4 bases removed from V and 7 bases from J, the gap between germline ends came to 13 bases. The CDR3 sequence is CASSSQIPTGYTF. CDR3 in DNA: TGTGCCAGCAGTTCCCAAATACCTACTGGCTACACCTTC.

V is TRBV7-8 and J is TRBJ2-7, with D possibly TRBD1 on 5 matching bases. Trimming stripped 6 bases from V and 3 bases from J, with 12 bases between. The CDR3 is 13 amino acids. CDR1 is SGHVS and CDR2 is FQNEAQ in the germline V gene. The CDR3 region has the DNA TGTGCCAGCAGATTAACCCAGGGCTACGAGCAGTACTTC. Protein product: CASRLTQGYEQYF.

The chain has TRBV4-1 and TRBJ2-3; maybe TRBD1 (5 bases). CDR3 length: 17 residues. Per the germline V gene, CDR1 is MGHRA and CDR2 is YSYEKL. Trimming removed 2 bases at V and 4 bases at J, with 19 bases between. CDR3 in DNA: TGCGCCAGCAGCCAAACCCCAGGCCCGACAGTAGCAGATACGCAGTATTTT. Translation: CASSQTPGPTVADTQYF.

A note on this clone: The sample carries other DNA sequences with the same CDR3. The chain is built from TRBV5-1 and TRBJ2-5, with a tentative D call TRBD2 (6 bases). Trimming removed 2 bases from V and 3 bases from J, with 8 bases in between. This CDR3 contains 13 residues. CDR1 SGHRS and CDR2 YFSETQ come from the germline V gene. The CDR3, as DNA: TGCGCCAGCAGCTTTGGCGGGGAAGAGACCCAGTACTTC. Encoded protein: CASSFGGEETQYF.

The chain employs TRBV29-1 and TRBJ1-1; 7 bases are shared with TRBD1. The CDR3 spans 11 residues. The V gene's germline CDR1 is SQVTM and CDR2 ANQGSEA. The J segment lost 7 bases and the V segment lost 8 bases, leaving 7 bases of the junction unmatched. The CDR3 coding sequence is TGCAGCTACGGGACAGCCAGTGAAGCTTTCTTT. Its protein is CSYGTASEAFF.

V is TRBV6-5 and J is TRBJ1-1; no clear D. This CDR3 spans 13 amino acids. Trimming left V 6 bases short and J 2 bases short, with 10 bases between. Germline-derived CDR1 and CDR2 are MNHEY and SVGAGI. The DNA for the CDR3 is TGTGCCAGCAGCCAACAGCTAAACACTGAAGCTTTCTTT. Translating gives CASSQQLNTEAFF.